Sequencing of this TCR beta chain was carried out in a study of blood T cell repertoires in COVID-19 (dated by TCRdb to between 2020 and 2021). General notes on the study: The collaborator samples originated in the United States, Italy and Spain and spanned the acute and convalescent phases of COVID-19. The material from the prospective study consisted of cDNA or gDNA derived from T cells, B-cell-depleted T cells, or PBMCs. The dataset comprised deeply sampled blood TCRbeta repertoires from subjects exposed to, actively infected with, or recovered from COVID-19. A freely available public database, intended as a resource for researchers studying the immune response to SARS-CoV-2, is where the repertoires were released. The samples were drawn from two sources: the first 160 participants of the ongoing ImmuneRACE study, and over 1,000 subjects contributed by 6 global collaborators. The sample metadata nearly always contained a de-identified subject ID, COVID-19 status, age in years and sex. Where available, HLA class I and class II types were taken from metadata supplied by the sample provider and were not determined by assay-based typing. Broad study findings and their caveats: How much clinical and demographic metadata was included differed by source and by participant, and the metadata was provided uncurated.

TCRbeta CDR3 regions were amplified from genomic DNA by means of the immunoSEQ Assay, a bias-controlled multiplex PCR. The paper's data handling went like this. The number of nucleated cells in each sample was estimated from the amplification of reference gene primers within the assay. To quantify the absolute abundance of each unique TCRbeta CDR3 rearrangement, sequence reads were collapsed and filtered. For each sample, productive Simpson clonality was calculated by taking the square root of Simpson's diversity index across productive rearrangements. Here the immuneACCESS table is served through TCRdb, limited to in-frame sequences with V and J called. Missing clones are a known gap in these copies; in checked studies unresolved V genes cover under half, and the rest lacks a known reason. V and J calls plus clone size are reproduced from that table; the DNA served to infer D and trimming. The sample yields fewer than 250,000 clones; 88% were counted once. The top ten hold 3% to 4% of the sample.

With regard to this clone: Its binding antigen is unknown. No much larger clone is present one base from it, and per-base qualities are unavailable.

CDR1 and CDR2 were assigned from the germline V gene as KGHDR and SFDVKD. The CDR3 sequence holds 18 residues, the cysteine and phenylalanine included. The DNA shown is the 54-base CDR3, in frame from base 1. V was cut back by 4 bases and J by 6 bases, leaving a gap of 24 bases between them. Participants in the prospective study were enrolled through a virtual design, were aged about 18 to 89 years, and lived in approximately 25 United States geographic areas. Cohort assignment in the prospective study relied on participant-reported clinical history from a screening survey and a study questionnaire. Exposed participants had been in contact, within 2 weeks of entering the study, with a person who had a PCR-confirmed or clinician-diagnosed case of COVID-19. Each participant in the prospective study had whole blood, serum and a nasopharyngeal or oropharyngeal swab collected by mobile phlebotomists. Over a roughly 2-month period, participants in the prospective study had the option of providing additional blood draws and questionnaires. Blood samples from the prospective study were shipped frozen or at room temperature prior to DNA extraction.

The rearranged chain carries TRBV24-1 and TRBJ1-5; a tentative D call is TRBD1 (5 bases match). The sequencing input was PBMCs or T cells enriched from blood (not recorded which). The sequence was obtained from a woman aged 25 to 39 who had been exposed to COVID-19. The nucleotide sequence is TGTGCCACCAGTGACAAGACAACAAGGGAAAGCGGGGCTCAGCCCCAGCATTTT. Its protein is CATSDKTTRESGAQPQHF.